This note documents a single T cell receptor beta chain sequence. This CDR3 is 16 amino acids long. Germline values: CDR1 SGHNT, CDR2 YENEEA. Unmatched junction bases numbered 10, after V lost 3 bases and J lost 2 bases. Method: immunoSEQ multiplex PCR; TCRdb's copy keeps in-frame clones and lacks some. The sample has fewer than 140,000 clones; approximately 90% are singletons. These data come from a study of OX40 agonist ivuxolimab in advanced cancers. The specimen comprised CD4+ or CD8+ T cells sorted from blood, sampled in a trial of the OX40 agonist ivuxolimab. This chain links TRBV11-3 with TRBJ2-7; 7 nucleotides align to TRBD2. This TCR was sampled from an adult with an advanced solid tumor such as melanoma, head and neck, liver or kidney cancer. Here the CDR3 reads CASSLGGARSPYEQYF. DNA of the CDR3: TGTGCCAGCAGCTTGGGAGGGGCCAGATCCCCCTACGAGCAGTACTTC. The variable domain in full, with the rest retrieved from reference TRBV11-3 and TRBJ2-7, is EAGVVQSPRYKIIEKKQPVAFWCNPISGHNTLYWYLQNLGQGPELLIRYENEEAVDDSQLPKDRFSAERLKGVDSTLKIQPAELGDSAVYLCASSLGGARSPYEQYFGPGTRLTVT.